Listed below are T cell receptor beta chains from one sample, sequenced in a study of CXCR3-negative and CXCR3-positive naive CD8 T cells. TCRdb derives one entry per CDR3 protein from the 5' RACE reads, leaving out DNA. The sample has 75,000 to 95,000 distinct CDR3 sequences; the top ten hold roughly 1.1%. Sample: naive CXCR3- CD8+ T cells from blood. These receptors were obtained from a human donor in good health. Some clones in this sample may be carry-over from other donors' samples. The CDR3 runs from the conserved cysteine through the conserved F or W. Expanded clones are given a class, and other clones once, few, many or no size at all.

>TRBV5-1|TRBJ2-7|NA
CASSPRTGIELYF
>TRBV18|TRBJ2-7|NA
CASSPLDRVTPYEQYF
>TRBV7-9|TRBJ2-2|NA
CASRTTGDNTGELFF
>TRBV12-3/TRBV12-4|TRBJ2-3|NA
CASSLAPGPGTDTQYF
>TRBV12-3/TRBV12-4|TRBJ1-5|NA
CASGLGDQPQHF
>TRBV7-6|TRBJ2-1|NA
CASSSDPGRGDEQFF
>TRBV9|TRBJ2-1|NA
CASSVDRGMLDEQFF
>TRBV5-4|TRBJ2-1|NA
CASSLADEDGEQFF
>TRBV7-6|TRBJ1-3|NA
CASSRGRSSGNTIYF
>TRBV29-1|TRBJ2-7|NA
CSVEGAQGTYEQYF
>TRBV29-1|TRBJ2-5|NA
CSVDLETQETQYF
>TRBV29-1|TRBJ2-2|NA
CSVAPRNTGELFF
>TRBV20-1|TRBJ1-2|medium-sized
CSARPLTGINYGYTF
>TRBV14|TRBJ1-1|NA
CASSPILVAGMNTEAFF
>TRBV19|TRBJ1-5|NA
CASSIDPGLNQPQHF
>TRBV19|TRBJ1-1|NA
CASSLLQGAGTEAFF
>TRBV5-1|TRBJ2-7|NA
CASSLLAGDVHEQYF
>TRBV19|TRBJ1-5|NA
CASSIGYSLGEPQHF
>TRBV29-1|TRBJ2-3|NA
CSVPARADTQYF
>TRBV4-1|TRBJ2-5|NA
CASSPSGTVRQETQYF
>TRBV4-2|TRBJ1-2|NA
CASSQERSDGYTF
>TRBV29-1|TRBJ2-3|NA
CSAPGFGEGTQYF
>TRBV7-9|TRBJ2-1|NA
CASSRREGGNEQFF
>TRBV28|TRBJ1-2|NA
CASSPSWGASGGYTF
>TRBV15|TRBJ2-1|NA
CAISGNRGSYNEQFF
>TRBV4-3|TRBJ2-7|NA
CASSQDQASGSYEQYF
>TRBV25-1|TRBJ1-6|NA
CASSELGGQPNSPLHF
>TRBV15|TRBJ2-7|NA
CATSRDLGGVHGQYF
>TRBV2|TRBJ1-1|NA
CASRNTLSTEAFF
>TRBV6-2/TRBV6-3|TRBJ2-5|NA
CASSTMGLQETQYF
>TRBV5-4|TRBJ2-2|NA
CAVTSPGAPSGTGELFF
>TRBV20-1|TRBJ1-5|NA
CSARDGSQPQHF
>TRBV2|TRBJ2-7|NA
CASSERPLEQYF
>TRBV24-1|TRBJ1-2|NA
CATSDRRGQYGYTF
>TRBV7-9|TRBJ2-7|NA
CASSLAPGQITSYEQYF
>TRBV19|TRBJ2-3|NA
CASSETRGAWSDTQYF
>TRBV29-1|TRBJ2-7|NA
CSVVRERGEQYF
>TRBV29-1|TRBJ2-7|NA
CSAWGVEGEQYF
>TRBV7-3|TRBJ2-7|NA
CASSLSPTGYEQYF
>TRBV7-9|TRBJ2-7|NA
CASSHRDPEAYYEQYF
>TRBV2|TRBJ2-5|NA
CAKSGGAFLQTQYF
>TRBV30|TRBJ1-1|NA
CAWNVGQINTEAFF
>TRBV29-1|TRBJ2-3|NA
CSMIPGQVDTQYF
>TRBV29-1|TRBJ2-3|NA
CSVEGTSGGITDTQYF
>TRBV10-3|TRBJ1-1|NA
CASNWGTEMNTEAFF
>TRBV14|TRBJ2-1|NA
CASSQDPVGVAGDNEQFF